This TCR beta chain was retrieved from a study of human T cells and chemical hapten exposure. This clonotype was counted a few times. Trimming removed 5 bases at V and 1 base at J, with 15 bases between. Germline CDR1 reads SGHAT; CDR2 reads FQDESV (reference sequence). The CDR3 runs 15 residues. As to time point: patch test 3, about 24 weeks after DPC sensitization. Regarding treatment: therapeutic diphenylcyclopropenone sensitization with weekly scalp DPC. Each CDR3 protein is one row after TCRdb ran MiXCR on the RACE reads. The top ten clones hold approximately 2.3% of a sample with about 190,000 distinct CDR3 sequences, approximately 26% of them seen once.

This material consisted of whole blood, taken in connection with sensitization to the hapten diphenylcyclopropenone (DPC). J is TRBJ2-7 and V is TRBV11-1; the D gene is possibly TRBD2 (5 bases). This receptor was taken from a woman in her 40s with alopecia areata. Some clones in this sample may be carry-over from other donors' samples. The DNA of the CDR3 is TGTGCCAGCAGCGAACTAGGGAGAGGTTCCTACGAGCAGTACTTC. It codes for CASSELGRGSYEQYF.